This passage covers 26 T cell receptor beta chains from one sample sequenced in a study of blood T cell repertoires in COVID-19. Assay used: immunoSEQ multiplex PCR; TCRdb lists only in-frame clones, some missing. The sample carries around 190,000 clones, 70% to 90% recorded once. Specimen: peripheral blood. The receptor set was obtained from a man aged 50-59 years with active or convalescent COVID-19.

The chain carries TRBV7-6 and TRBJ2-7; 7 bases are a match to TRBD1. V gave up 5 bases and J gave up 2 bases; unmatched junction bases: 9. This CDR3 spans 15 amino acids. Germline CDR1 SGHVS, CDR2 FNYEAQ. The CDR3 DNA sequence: TGTGCCAGCAGCCCTAACTCAGGGACAGCCTACGAGCAGTACTTC. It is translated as CASSPNSGTAYEQYF. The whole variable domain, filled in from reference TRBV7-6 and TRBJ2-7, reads GAGVSQSPRYKVTKRGQDVALRCDPISGHVSLYWYRQALGQGPEFLTYFNYEAQQDKSGLPNDRFSAERPEGSISTLTIQRTEQRDSAMYRCASSPNSGTAYEQYFGPGTRLTVT.

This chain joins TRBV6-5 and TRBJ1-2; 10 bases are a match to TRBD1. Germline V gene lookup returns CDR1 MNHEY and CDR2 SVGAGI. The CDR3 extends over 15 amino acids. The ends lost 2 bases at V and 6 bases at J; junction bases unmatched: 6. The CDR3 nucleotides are TGTGCCAGCAGTTACACCGACAGGGGGCTTGATGGCTACACCTTC. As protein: CASSYTDRGLDGYTF.

CDR3 coding DNA: TGTGCCAGCAGTTGGGACAGGGGTTCCACTGGAAACACCATATATTTT. Its translation: CASSWDRGSTGNTIYF. The chain recombines TRBV6-5 with TRBJ1-3; 10 bases line up with TRBD1. V trimming: 4 bases; J trimming: 2 bases; junction bases outside the gene matches: 5. The CDR3 runs to 16 residues. From germline, CDR1 is MNHEY and CDR2 SVGAGI.

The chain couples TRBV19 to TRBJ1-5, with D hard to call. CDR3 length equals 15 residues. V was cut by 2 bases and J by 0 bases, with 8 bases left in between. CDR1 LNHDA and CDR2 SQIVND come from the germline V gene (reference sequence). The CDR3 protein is CASSITVISNQPQHF. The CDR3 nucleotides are TGTGCCAGTAGTATAACAGTTATTAGCAATCAGCCCCAGCATTTT.

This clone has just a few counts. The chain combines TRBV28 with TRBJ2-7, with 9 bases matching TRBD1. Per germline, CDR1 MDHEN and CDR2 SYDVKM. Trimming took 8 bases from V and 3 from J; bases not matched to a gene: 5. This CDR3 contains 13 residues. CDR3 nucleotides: TGTGCCAGCGCGGGACAGGGCCTCTACGAGCAGTACTTC. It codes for CASAGQGLYEQYF.

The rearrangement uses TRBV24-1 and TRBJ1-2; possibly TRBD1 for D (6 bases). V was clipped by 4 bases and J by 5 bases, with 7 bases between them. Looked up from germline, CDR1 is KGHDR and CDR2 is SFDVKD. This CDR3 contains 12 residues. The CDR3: CATSEQGYGYTF. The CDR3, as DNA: TGTGCCACCAGTGAGCAGGGGTATGGCTACACCTTC.

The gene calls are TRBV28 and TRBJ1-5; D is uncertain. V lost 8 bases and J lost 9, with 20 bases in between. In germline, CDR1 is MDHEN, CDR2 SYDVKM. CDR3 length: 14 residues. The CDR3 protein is CASRTLEPARPQHF. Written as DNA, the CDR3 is TGTGCCAGCCGAACCCTCGAGCCCGCTCGGCCCCAGCATTTT.

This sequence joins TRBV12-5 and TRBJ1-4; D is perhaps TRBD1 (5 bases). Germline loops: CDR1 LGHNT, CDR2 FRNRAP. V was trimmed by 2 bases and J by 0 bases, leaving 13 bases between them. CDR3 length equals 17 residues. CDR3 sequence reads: CASGLNWGISTNEKLFF. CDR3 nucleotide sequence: TGTGCTAGTGGTTTGAACTGGGGCATCTCAACTAATGAAAAACTGTTTTTT.

CDR3 sequence reads: CASSDAGDQPQHF. DNA for the CDR3: TGTGCCAGCAGTGATGCGGGGGATCAGCCCCAGCATTTT. This chain uses TRBV2 with TRBJ1-5, with D perhaps TRBD1 (5 bases). The CDR3 consists of 13 residues. Germline CDR1 reads SNHLY; CDR2 reads FYNNEI. V lost 3 bases and J 5 bases, leaving 8 bases between the germline ends.

CDR3 DNA sequence: TGTGCCAGCAGCTTAGGCAGCTCCTACGAGCAGTACTTC. Translated: CASSLGSSYEQYF. This chain links TRBV11-2 with TRBJ2-7; D remains ambiguous. The length of the CDR3 is 13 residues. CDR1 is SGHAT, CDR2 FQNNGV, per germline. Deletions cut 1 base from V and 0 bases from J, with 4 bases between. The whole variable domain, remainder taken from reference TRBV11-2 and TRBJ2-7, is EAGVAQSPRYKIIEKRQSVAFWCNPISGHATLYWYQQILGQGPKLLIQFQNNGVVDDSQLPKDRFSAERLKGVDSTLKIQPAKLEDSAVYLCASSLGSSYEQYFGPGTRLTVT.

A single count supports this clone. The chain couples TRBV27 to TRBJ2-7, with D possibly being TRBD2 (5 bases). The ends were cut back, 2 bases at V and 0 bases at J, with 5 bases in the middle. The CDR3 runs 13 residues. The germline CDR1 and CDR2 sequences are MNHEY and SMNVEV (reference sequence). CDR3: CASSLDYSYEQYF. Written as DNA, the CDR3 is TGTGCCAGCAGTTTAGACTACTCCTACGAGCAGTACTTC.

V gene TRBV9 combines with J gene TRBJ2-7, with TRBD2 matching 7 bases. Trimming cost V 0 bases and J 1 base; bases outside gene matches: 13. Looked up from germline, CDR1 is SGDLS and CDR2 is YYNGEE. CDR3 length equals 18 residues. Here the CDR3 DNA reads TGTGCCAGCAGCGTAGAGACCTCGGGGGGAGGGACTTCCTACGAGCAGTACTTC. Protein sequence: CASSVETSGGGTSYEQYF.

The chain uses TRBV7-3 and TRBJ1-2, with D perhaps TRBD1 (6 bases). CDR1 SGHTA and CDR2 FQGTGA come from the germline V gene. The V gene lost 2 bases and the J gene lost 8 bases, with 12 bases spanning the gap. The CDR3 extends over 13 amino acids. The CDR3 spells CASSLEGGDGYTF. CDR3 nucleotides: TGTGCCAGCAGCTTAGAAGGGGGAGACGGCTACACCTTC.

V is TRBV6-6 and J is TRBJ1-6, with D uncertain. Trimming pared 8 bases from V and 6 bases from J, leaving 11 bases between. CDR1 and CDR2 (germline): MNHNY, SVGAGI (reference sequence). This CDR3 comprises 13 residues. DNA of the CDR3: TGTGCCAGCGCCGAGGGCTTTAATTCACCCCTCCACTTT. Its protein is CASAEGFNSPLHF.

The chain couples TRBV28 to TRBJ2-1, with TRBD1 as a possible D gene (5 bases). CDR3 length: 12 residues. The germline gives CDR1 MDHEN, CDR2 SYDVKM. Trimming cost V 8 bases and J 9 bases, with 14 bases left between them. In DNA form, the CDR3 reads TGTGCCAGCTCAGACAGTCCTAGTGAGCAGTTCTTC. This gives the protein CASSDSPSEQFF.

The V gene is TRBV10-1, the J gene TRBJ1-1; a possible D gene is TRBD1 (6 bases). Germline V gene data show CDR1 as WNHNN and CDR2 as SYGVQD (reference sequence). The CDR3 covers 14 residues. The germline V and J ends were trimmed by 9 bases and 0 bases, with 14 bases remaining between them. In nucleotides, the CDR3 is TGCGCCAGGCGGGGGCGTGAATTGAACACTGAAGCTTTCTTT. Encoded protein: CARRGRELNTEAFF.

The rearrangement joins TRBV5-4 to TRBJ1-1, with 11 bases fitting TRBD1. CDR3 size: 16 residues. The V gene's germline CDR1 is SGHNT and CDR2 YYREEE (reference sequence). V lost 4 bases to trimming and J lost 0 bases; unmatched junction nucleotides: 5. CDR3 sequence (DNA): TGTGCCAGCAGCAAAGGGACAGGGGGGCTGAACACTGAAGCTTTCTTT. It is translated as CASSKGTGGLNTEAFF. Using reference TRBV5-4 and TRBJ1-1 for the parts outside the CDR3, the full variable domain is ETGVTQSPTHLIKTRGQQVTLRCSSQSGHNTVSWYQQALGQGPQFIFQYYREEENGRGNFPPRFSGLQFPNYSSELNVNALELDDSALYLCASSKGTGGLNTEAFFGQGTRLTVV.

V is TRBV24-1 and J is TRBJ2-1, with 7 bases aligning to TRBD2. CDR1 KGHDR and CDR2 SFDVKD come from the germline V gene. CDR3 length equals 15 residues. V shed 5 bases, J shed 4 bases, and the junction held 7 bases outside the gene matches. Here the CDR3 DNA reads TGTGCCACCAGTGGACGAGCGGGAAATTACAATGAGCAGTTCTTC. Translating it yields CATSGRAGNYNEQFF.

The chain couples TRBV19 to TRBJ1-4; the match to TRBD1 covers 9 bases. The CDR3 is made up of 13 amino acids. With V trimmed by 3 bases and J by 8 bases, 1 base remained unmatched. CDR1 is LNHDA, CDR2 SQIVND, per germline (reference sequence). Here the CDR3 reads CASSIGTGEKLFF. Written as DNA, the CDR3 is TGTGCCAGTAGTATTGGGACAGGGGAAAAACTGTTTTTT.

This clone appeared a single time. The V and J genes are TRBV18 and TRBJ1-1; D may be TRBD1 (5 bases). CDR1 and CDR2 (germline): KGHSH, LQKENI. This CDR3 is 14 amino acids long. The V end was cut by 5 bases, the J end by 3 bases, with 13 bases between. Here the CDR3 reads CASSLGRGDTEAFF. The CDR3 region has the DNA TGTGCCAGCTCATTGGGCCGGGGGGACACTGAAGCTTTCTTT.

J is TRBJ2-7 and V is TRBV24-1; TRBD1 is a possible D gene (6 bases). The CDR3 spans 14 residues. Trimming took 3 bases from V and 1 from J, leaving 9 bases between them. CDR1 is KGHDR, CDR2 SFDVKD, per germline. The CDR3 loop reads CATSDPRGSYEQYF. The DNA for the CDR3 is TGTGCCACCAGTGATCCCAGGGGTTCCTACGAGCAGTACTTC.

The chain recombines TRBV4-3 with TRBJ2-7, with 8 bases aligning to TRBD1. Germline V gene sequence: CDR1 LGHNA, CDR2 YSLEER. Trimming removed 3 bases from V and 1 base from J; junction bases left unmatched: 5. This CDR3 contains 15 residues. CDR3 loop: CASSQDRDNSYEQYF. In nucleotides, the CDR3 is TGCGCCAGCAGCCAGGACAGGGATAATTCCTACGAGCAGTACTTC.

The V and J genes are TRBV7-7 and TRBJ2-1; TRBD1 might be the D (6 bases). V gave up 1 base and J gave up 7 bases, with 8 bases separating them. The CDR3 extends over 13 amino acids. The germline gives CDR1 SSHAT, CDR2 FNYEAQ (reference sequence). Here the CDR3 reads CASSLGQGNEQFF. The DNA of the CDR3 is TGTGCCAGCAGCTTAGGGCAGGGGAATGAGCAGTTCTTC. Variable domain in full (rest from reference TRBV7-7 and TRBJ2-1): GAGVSQSPRYKVTKRGQDVTLRCDPISSHATLYWYQQALGQGPEFLTYFNYEAQPDKSGLPSDRFSAERPEGSISTLTIQRTEQRDSAMYRCASSLGQGNEQFFGPGTRLTVL.

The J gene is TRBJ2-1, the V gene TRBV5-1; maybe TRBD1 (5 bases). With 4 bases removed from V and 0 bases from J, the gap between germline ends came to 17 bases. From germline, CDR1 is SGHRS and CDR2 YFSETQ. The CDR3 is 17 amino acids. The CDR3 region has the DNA TGCGCCAGCAGCGCCGCGAGACAGTCGAGCTCCTACAATGAGCAGTTCTTC. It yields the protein CASSAARQSSSYNEQFF.

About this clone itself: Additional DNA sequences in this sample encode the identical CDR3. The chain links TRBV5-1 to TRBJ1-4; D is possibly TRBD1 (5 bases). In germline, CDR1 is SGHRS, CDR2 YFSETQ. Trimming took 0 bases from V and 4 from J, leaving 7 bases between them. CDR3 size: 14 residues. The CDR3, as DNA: TGCGCCAGCAGCTTGGCCCAGGGTAATGAAAAACTGTTTTTT. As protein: CASSLAQGNEKLFF.

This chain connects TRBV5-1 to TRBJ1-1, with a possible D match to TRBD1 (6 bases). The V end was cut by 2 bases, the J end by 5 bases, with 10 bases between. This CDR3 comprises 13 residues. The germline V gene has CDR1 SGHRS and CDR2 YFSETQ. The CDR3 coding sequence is TGCGCCAGCAGCTTTGGGGGCCAGACTGAAGCTTTCTTT. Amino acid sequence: CASSFGGQTEAFF.